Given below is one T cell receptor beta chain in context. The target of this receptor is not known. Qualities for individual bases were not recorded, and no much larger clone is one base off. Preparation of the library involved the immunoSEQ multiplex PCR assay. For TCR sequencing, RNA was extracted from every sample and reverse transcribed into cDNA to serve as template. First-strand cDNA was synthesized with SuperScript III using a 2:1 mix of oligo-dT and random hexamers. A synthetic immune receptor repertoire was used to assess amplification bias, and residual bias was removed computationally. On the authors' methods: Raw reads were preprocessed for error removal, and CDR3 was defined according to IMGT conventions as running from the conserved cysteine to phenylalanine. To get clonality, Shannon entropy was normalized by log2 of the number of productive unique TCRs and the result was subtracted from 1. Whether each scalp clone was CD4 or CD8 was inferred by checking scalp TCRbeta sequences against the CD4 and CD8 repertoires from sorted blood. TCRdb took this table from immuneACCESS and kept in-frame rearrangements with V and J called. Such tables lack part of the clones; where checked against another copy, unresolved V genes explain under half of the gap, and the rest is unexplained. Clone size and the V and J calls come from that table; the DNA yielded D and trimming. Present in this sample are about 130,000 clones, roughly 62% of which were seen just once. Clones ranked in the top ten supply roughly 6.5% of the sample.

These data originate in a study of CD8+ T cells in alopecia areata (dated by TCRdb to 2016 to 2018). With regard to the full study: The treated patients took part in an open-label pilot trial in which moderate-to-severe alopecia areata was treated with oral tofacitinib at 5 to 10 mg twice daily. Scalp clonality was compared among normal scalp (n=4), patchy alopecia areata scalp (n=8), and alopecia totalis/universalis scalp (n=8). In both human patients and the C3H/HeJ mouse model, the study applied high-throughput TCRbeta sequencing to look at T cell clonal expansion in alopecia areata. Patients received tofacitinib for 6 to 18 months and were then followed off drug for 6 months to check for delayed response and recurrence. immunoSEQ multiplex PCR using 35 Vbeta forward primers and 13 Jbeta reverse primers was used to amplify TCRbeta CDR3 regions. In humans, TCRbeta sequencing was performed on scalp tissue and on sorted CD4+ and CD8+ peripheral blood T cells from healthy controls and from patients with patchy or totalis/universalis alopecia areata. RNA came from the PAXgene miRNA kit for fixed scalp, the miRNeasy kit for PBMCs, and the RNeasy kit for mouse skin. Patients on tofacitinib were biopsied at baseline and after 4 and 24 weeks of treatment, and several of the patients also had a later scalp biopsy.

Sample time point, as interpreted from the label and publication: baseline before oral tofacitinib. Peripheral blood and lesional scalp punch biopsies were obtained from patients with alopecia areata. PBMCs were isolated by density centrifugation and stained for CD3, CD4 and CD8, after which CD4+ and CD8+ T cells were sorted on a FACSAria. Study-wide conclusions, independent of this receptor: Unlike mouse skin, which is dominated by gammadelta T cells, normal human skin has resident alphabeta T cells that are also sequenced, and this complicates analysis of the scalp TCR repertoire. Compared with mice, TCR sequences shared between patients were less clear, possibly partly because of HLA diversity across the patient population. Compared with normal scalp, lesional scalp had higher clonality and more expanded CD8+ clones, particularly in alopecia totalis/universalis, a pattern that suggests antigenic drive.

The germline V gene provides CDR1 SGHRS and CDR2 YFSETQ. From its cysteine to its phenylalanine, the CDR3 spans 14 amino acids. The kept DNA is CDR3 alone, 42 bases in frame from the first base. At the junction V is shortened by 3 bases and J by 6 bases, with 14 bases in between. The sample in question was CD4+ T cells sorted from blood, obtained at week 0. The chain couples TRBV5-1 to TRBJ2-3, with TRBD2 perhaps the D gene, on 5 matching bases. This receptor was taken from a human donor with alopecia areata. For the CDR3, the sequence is CASSSGLEGDTQYF. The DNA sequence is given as TGCGCCAGCAGCTCAGGACTCGAAGGGGATACGCAGTATTTT.